This T cell receptor (beta chain) was sequenced in a study of Graves' ophthalmopathy and Graves' hyperthyroidism. From germline, CDR1 is SGHVS and CDR2 FQNEAQ. V lost 5 bases to trimming and J lost 4 bases, with 17 bases between them. This CDR3 is built from 15 residues. CDR3 regions of TCR beta were amplified from RNA transcripts. Second-round multiplex PCR followed a first-round RT-PCR using HTBI primers. TCRdb reprocessed the multiplex PCR reads with MiXCR, giving one entry per CDR3 protein. Of 680,000 or so distinct CDR3 sequences in the sample, about 20% were seen once. This clonotype was picked up many times.

The chain is built from TRBV7-8 and TRBJ1-2; TRBD1 might be the D (5 bases). The TCR originated in a woman between 18 and 29 years old with stable Graves' hyperthyroidism. Some clones in this sample may be carry-over from other donors' samples. Sequenced sample: peripheral blood. The DNA of the CDR3 is TGTGCCAGCAGCCCCGGGTTGAGGGGCGGCTATGGCTACACCTTC. This gives the protein CASSPGLRGGYGYTF.